A selection of T cell receptor beta chains follows, all from one sample in a study of response to subunit inactivated influenza vaccine. TCRdb fed the RT-PCR reads into MiXCR, producing one record per CDR3 protein. The sample includes hundreds of thousands of distinct CDR3 sequences, around 25% seen only once; the top ten take approximately 2%. The sample was CD4+ T cells sorted from PBMCs, taken less than 6 days after vaccination. Receptors originate from a man aged 45-65 years who received an inactivated influenza vaccine. CDR3s include the opening cysteine and the closing phenylalanine or tryptophan. Each record gives: D gene, clone size, J gene, V gene, CDR3 protein, CDR3 DNA. The D gene is left open where the match is weak. Not every row has a clone size; where given, it reads once, few, many or a size class.

.	.	TRBJ2-7	TRBV14	CASSSTRFEQYF	TGTGCCAGCAGCTCAACTAGGTTTGAGCAGTACTTC
TRBD1	.	TRBJ1-2	TRBV5-1	CASSPDRVESGYTF	TGCGCCAGCAGCCCGGACAGGGTCGAGTCTGGCTACACCTTC
TRBD1	few	TRBJ1-1	TRBV5-5	CASSPLQGVNTEAFF	TGTGCCAGCAGCCCATTACAGGGGGTGAACACTGAAGCTTTCTTT
TRBD1	few	TRBJ2-7	TRBV5-5	CASSLSGQGLYEQYF	TGTGCCAGCAGCTTGTCAGGACAGGGATTGTACGAGCAGTACTTC
.	few	TRBJ2-3	TRBV11-2	CASSLTQNTQYF	TGTGCCAGCAGCTTGACTCAGAATACGCAGTATTTT
.	few	TRBJ1-5	TRBV18	CASSPGGINQPQHF	TGTGCCAGCTCACCAGGGGGCATCAATCAGCCCCAGCATTTT
TRBD1	many	TRBJ1-3	TRBV20-1	CSARDRDRGIVSGNTIYF	TGCAGTGCTAGAGATCGAGACAGGGGGATAGTCTCTGGAAACACCATATATTTT
TRBD2	few	TRBJ2-5	TRBV10-3	CAISDFSGGLQETQYF	TGTGCCATCAGTGATTTTAGCGGGGGGCTGCAAGAGACCCAGTACTTC
TRBD1	few	TRBJ2-5	TRBV5-1	CASSLGDRAETQYF	TGCGCCAGCAGCTTGGGGGACAGGGCAGAGACCCAGTACTTC
TRBD2	many	TRBJ2-3	TRBV24-1	CATSDFPAGGSTDTQYF	TGTGCCACCAGTGATTTTCCAGCGGGGGGTAGCACAGATACGCAGTATTTT
.	.	TRBJ2-1	TRBV6-2/TRBV6-3	CASSRGSELVLFF	TGTGCCAGCAGTCGAGGGTCGGAATTGGTGTTGTTCTTC
TRBD1	.	TRBJ2-7	TRBV20-1	CSGQDRPYEQYF	TGCAGTGGGCAGGACAGGCCCTACGAGCAGTACTTC
TRBD1	.	TRBJ1-5	TRBV20-1	CSASPQTGRVSQPQHF	TGCAGTGCTAGTCCACAGACAGGGAGGGTTAGTCAGCCCCAGCATTTT
.	few	TRBJ2-5	TRBV15	CATSRVGRGTQETQYF	TGTGCCACCAGCAGAGTTGGGCGCGGGACTCAAGAGACCCAGTACTTC
TRBD2	few	TRBJ2-3	TRBV20-1	CSAHAGGPSDTQYF	TGCAGTGCGCACGCGGGGGGGCCCTCAGATACGCAGTATTTT
.	.	TRBJ2-1	TRBV21-1	CASSISGTGVGYNEQFF	TGTGCCAGCAGCATCTCCGGGACAGGGGTGGGGTACAATGAGCAGTTCTTC
.	few	TRBJ2-2	TRBV7-9	CASSPAHPAGELFF	TGTGCCAGCAGCCCGGCCCATCCCGCCGGGGAGCTGTTTTTT
TRBD1	many	TRBJ2-2	TRBV4-3	CASSQTGVGAGELFF	TGCGCCAGCAGCCAAACAGGGGTCGGGGCCGGGGAGCTGTTTTTT
TRBD2	.	TRBJ2-3	TRBV9	CASSRRLAEYSTDTQYF	TGTGCCAGCAGCCGGAGGCTAGCGGAGTATAGCACAGATACGCAGTATTTT
.	many	TRBJ1-4	TRBV5-1	CASSINYNEKLFF	TGCGCCAGCAGCATCAATTATAATGAAAAACTGTTTTTT
.	few	TRBJ2-7	TRBV7-9	CASSLSQGNEQYF	TGTGCCAGCAGCCTCAGCCAGGGGAACGAGCAGTACTTC
.	many	TRBJ1-5	TRBV12-3/TRBV12-4	CASSLFLYSNQPQHF	TGTGCCAGCAGCCTCTTCCTATATAGTAATCAGCCCCAGCATTTT
TRBD2	.	TRBJ2-5	TRBV7-3	CASSPRREAETQYF	TGTGCCAGCAGCCCCCGCCGGGAGGCAGAGACCCAGTACTTC
.	once	TRBJ2-2	TRBV10-3	CAISDNGMNTGELFF	TGTGCCATCAGTGACAACGGAATGAACACCGGGGAGCTGTTTTTT
TRBD2	many	TRBJ2-3	TRBV11-2	CASSPRVTSGTDTQYF	TGTGCCAGCAGCCCCAGGGTTACTAGCGGCACAGATACGCAGTATTTT
.	few	TRBJ2-5	TRBV20-1	CSAAAAQVQETQYF	TGCAGTGCCGCAGCAGCCCAGGTCCAAGAGACCCAGTACTTC
.	many	TRBJ1-5	TRBV12-3/TRBV12-4	CASGLTGGQPQHF	TGTGCCAGCGGCCTTACAGGAGGACAGCCCCAGCATTTT
TRBD1	.	TRBJ2-6	TRBV4-2	CASSETGGAAGANVLTF	TGTGCCAGCAGCGAGACAGGGGGCGCAGCTGGGGCCAACGTCCTGACTTTC
.	many	TRBJ2-1	TRBV5-1	CASSLEGEQFF	TGCGCCAGCAGCTTGGAGGGTGAGCAGTTCTTC
TRBD2	.	TRBJ2-1	TRBV18	CASSPIAGLYNEQFF	TGTGCCAGCTCACCGATAGCGGGGTTATACAATGAGCAGTTCTTC
.	.	TRBJ2-3	TRBV18	CASSPPTHTDTQYF	TGTGCCAGCTCACCCCCAACGCACACAGATACGCAGTATTTT
TRBD1	.	TRBJ1-6	TRBV7-8	CASSLNPPGTGSSPLHF	TGTGCCAGCAGCTTAAACCCTCCCGGGACAGGCAGTTCACCCCTCCACTTT
TRBD2	.	TRBJ2-5	TRBV11-2	CASSLVAAGGLETQYF	TGTGCCAGCAGCTTAGTCGCAGCGGGAGGCTTGGAGACCCAGTACTTC
.	.	TRBJ1-1	TRBV29-1	CSAREGGYDTEAFF	TGCAGCGCCCGGGAGGGGGGTTACGACACTGAAGCTTTCTTT
TRBD2	few	TRBJ2-7	TRBV20-1	CSASDASGRRGEQYF	TGCAGTGCTAGTGACGCTAGCGGGAGGCGCGGCGAGCAGTACTTC
.	few	TRBJ2-3	TRBV7-8	CASSLGGLELDTQYF	TGTGCCAGCAGCTTAGGCGGGCTGGAGCTTGATACGCAGTATTTT
TRBD1	.	TRBJ2-2	TRBV20-1	CSARGRTGGTGELFF	TGCAGTGCTAGAGGTCGGACAGGGGGCACCGGGGAGCTGTTTTTT
TRBD2	few	TRBJ2-2	TRBV6-5	CASSYSIKAGGHGGELFF	TGTGCCAGCAGTTACTCGATAAAGGCGGGAGGGCATGGCGGGGAGCTGTTTTTT
.	.	TRBJ1-5	TRBV12-3/TRBV12-4	CASSRTPSNQPQHF	TGTGCCAGCAGTCGGACCCCAAGCAATCAGCCCCAGCATTTT
TRBD1	.	TRBJ2-7	TRBV3-1	CASGGDRVGEQYF	TGTGCCAGCGGTGGGGACAGGGTCGGAGAGCAGTACTTC
.	.	TRBJ2-5	TRBV5-5	CASSSYQRQTQYF	TGTGCCAGCAGTTCTTATCAGCGTCAGACCCAGTACTTC
TRBD2	.	TRBJ2-1	TRBV4-1	CASSQEGLAGGPYNEQFF	TGCGCCAGCAGCCAAGAAGGACTAGCGGGAGGGCCCTACAATGAGCAGTTCTTC
.	.	TRBJ2-1	TRBV21-1	CASLGEGTLYNEQFF	TGTGCCAGCCTCGGAGAGGGTACCCTCTACAATGAGCAGTTCTTC
TRBD1	once	TRBJ1-5	TRBV20-1	CSAKGQRNQPQHF	TGCAGTGCAAAGGGACAGAGAAATCAGCCCCAGCATTTT
.	.	TRBJ2-2	TRBV7-3	CASREGTGNTGELFF	TGTGCCAGCAGGGAGGGTACAGGGAATACCGGGGAGCTGTTTTTT
.	few	TRBJ2-5	TRBV12-3/TRBV12-4	CASSSRTSQETQYF	TGTGCCAGCAGTTCCCGGACATCCCAAGAGACCCAGTACTTC
.	.	TRBJ2-4	TRBV20-1	CSARDTGRAKNIQYF	TGCAGTGCTAGAGATACAGGGAGAGCCAAAAACATTCAGTACTTC
.	.	TRBJ2-7	TRBV5-6	CASSFRPSDEQYF	TGTGCCAGCAGCTTTAGACCCAGCGACGAGCAGTACTTC
.	.	TRBJ2-7	TRBV10-3	CAISESKVGKRNSYEQYF	TGTGCCATCAGTGAGTCGAAAGTAGGGAAAAGAAACTCCTACGAGCAGTACTTC
TRBD1	.	TRBJ1-6	TRBV5-1	CASSEWTGVGSPLHF	TGCGCCAGCAGCGAATGGACAGGGGTTGGTTCACCCCTCCACTTT
.	.	TRBJ2-7	TRBV3-1	CASSQPGIVYEQYF	TGTGCCAGCAGCCAACCGGGTATCGTCTACGAGCAGTACTTC
.	.	TRBJ2-6	TRBV12-3/TRBV12-4	CASRHGYSGANVLTF	TGTGCCAGCAGACATGGTTACTCTGGGGCCAACGTCCTGACTTTC
.	once	TRBJ2-5	TRBV29-1	CSVERRAVETQYF	TGCAGCGTTGAAAGGCGGGCAGTAGAGACCCAGTACTTC
TRBD1	once	TRBJ2-1	TRBV7-2	CASSEGQRTNNEQFF	TGTGCCAGCAGCGAGGGACAGAGAACAAACAATGAGCAGTTCTTC
.	few	TRBJ2-7	TRBV5-1	CASNTGTTYEQYF	TGCGCCAGTAACACCGGGACGACCTACGAGCAGTACTTC
.	.	TRBJ2-7	TRBV7-2	CASSLEPIPSYEQYF	TGTGCCAGCAGCTTAGAGCCTATTCCTAGCTACGAGCAGTACTTC
TRBD2	.	TRBJ2-1	TRBV20-1	CSARPGTSGDNEQFF	TGCAGTGCTAGACCAGGGACTAGCGGAGACAATGAGCAGTTCTTC
.	.	TRBJ2-7	TRBV7-8	CASSLYRLDEQYF	TGTGCCAGCAGCTTATATAGGCTCGACGAGCAGTACTTC
.	few	TRBJ1-2	TRBV6-1	CASRFRGREGYTF	TGTGCCAGCAGATTCCGGGGCAGAGAAGGCTACACCTTC
TRBD2	.	TRBJ2-7	TRBV28	CASISGSLRSYEQYF	TGTGCCAGCATCAGCGGGAGTCTTAGGTCCTACGAGCAGTACTTC